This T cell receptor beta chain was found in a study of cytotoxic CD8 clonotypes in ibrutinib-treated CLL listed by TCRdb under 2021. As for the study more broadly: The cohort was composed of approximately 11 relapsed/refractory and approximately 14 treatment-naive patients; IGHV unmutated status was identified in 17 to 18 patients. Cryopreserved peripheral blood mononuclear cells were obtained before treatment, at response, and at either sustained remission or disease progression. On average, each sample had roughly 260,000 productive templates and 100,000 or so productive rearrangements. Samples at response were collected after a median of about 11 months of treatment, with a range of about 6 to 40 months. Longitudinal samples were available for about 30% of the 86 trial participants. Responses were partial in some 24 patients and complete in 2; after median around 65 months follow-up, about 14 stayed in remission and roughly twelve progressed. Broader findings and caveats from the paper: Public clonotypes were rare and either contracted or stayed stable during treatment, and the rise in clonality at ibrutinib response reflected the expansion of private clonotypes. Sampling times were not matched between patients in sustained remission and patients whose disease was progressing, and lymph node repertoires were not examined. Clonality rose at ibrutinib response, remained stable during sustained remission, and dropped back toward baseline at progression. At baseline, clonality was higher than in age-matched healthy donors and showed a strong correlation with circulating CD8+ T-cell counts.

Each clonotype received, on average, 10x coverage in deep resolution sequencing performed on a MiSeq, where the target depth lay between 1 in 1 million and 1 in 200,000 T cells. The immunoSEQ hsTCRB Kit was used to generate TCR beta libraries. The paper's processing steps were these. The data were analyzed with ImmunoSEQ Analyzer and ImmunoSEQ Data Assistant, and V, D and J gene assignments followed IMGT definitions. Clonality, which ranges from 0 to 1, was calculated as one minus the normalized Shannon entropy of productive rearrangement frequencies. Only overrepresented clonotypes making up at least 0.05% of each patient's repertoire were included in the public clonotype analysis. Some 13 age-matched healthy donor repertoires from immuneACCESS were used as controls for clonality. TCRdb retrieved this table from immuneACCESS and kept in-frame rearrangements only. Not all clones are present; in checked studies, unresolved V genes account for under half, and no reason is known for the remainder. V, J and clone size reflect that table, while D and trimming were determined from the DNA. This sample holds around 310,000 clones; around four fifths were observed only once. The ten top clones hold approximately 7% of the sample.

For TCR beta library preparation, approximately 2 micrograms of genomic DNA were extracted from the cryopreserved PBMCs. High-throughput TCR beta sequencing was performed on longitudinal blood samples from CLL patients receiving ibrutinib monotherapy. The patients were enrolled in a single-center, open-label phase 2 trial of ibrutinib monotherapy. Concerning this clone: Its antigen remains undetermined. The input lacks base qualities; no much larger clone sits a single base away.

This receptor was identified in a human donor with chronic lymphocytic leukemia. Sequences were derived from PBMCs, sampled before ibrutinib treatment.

The DNA sequence follows: TGTGCCACCAGCAGAGCTGGGGACAGGGGTTATCAGCCCCAGCATTTT. Its translation is CATSRAGDRGYQPQHF. The rearranged chain carries TRBV15 and TRBJ1-5; TRBD1 aligns with 10 central bases. Clipping removes 1 base from V and 5 bases from J, with 5 as the unmatched junction base count. CDR1 LNHNV and CDR2 YYDKDF were looked up in the germline V gene (reference sequence). The CDR3, from cysteine to phenylalanine, totals 16 residues. The read is trimmed to its CDR3 DNA, 48 bases read in frame from base 1.